A single T cell receptor beta chain is shown here with its context. Its cognate antigen is unknown. The data originate from a study of T cell responses to AZD1222 COVID-19 vaccine. Notes on the study in general: Spike was spanned by vaccine-associated CD4 TCRs, with dominance at 160-218 and 743-854. Unmutated variant regions reportedly attract nearly half of all spike-specific TCRs.

The CDR3 consists of 17 residues. Germline-derived CDR1 and CDR2 are MDHEN and SYDVKM. The V and J ends lost 5 bases and 2 bases respectively, with 19 bases between them. Method: immunoSEQ multiplex PCR; TCRdb's copy keeps in-frame clones and lacks some. The sample has about 120,000 clones; 70% to 90% are singletons. The J gene is TRBJ1-5, the V gene TRBV28, with D perhaps TRBD1 (6 bases). The sample in question was peripheral blood, obtained on day 0 of AZD1222 vaccination. The source is an adult in good health. DNA of the CDR3: TGTGCCAGCAGTCGAGAGGGGGGAAGGGATCGCAATCAGCCCCAGCATTTT. Encoded protein: CASSREGGRDRNQPQHF.